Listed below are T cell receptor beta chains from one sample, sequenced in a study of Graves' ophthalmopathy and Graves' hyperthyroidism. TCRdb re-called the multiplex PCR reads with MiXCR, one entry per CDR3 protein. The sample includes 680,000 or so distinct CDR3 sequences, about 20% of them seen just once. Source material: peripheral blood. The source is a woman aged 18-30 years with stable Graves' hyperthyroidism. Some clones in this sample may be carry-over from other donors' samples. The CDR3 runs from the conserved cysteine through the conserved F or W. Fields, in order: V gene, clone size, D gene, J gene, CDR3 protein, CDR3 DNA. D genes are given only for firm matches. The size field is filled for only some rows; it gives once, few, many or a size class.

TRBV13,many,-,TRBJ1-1,CASSPRWGNTEAFF,TGTGCCAGCAGCCCGAGATGGGGGAACACTGAAGCTTTCTTT
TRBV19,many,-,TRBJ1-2,CASSTSRRVANYGYTF,TGTGCCAGTAGTACCTCAAGACGAGTAGCTAACTATGGCTACACCTTC
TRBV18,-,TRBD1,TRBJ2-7,CASSPETGYAEQYF,TGTGCCAGCTCACCCGAGACAGGGTATGCCGAGCAGTACTTC
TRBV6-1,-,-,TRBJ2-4,CASTPDIGAKNIQYF,TGTGCCAGCACCCCAGATATAGGGGCCAAAAACATTCAGTACTTC
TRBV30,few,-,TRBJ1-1,CAWIRDSLNTEAFF,TGTGCCTGGATTCGAGACAGTCTGAACACTGAAGCTTTCTTT
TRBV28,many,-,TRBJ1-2,CASSLIQVRGNYGYTF,TGTGCCAGCAGTTTAATTCAGGTCCGGGGAAACTATGGCTACACCTTC
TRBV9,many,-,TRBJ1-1,CASSTPGGGIDTEAFF,TGTGCCAGCAGCACCCCAGGTGGGGGGATAGACACTGAAGCTTTCTTT
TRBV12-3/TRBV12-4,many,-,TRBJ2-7,CASSLEPSGAYEQYF,TGTGCCAGCAGTTTAGAACCCTCTGGGGCATACGAGCAGTACTTC
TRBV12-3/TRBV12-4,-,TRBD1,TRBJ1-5,CASSRPDRGFSTHQPQHF,TGTGCCAGCAGTCGACCGGACAGGGGGTTTAGTACCCATCAGCCCCAGCATTTT
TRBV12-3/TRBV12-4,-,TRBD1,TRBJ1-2,CASSSYRDRGNGYTF,TGTGCCAGCAGTTCATACCGGGACAGGGGCAATGGCTACACCTTC
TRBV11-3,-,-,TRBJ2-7,CASSLVSATYEQYF,TGTGCCAGCAGCTTAGTTTCGGCTACCTACGAGCAGTACTTC
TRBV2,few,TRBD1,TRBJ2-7,CASRAGTATYEQYF,TGTGCCAGCAGGGCCGGGACAGCGACCTACGAGCAGTACTTC
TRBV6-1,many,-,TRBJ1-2,CASSETGENYGYTF,TGTGCCAGCAGTGAGACGGGGGAAAACTATGGCTACACCTTC
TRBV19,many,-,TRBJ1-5,CASSIVEGWDQPQHF,TGTGCCAGTAGTATAGTGGAGGGTTGGGATCAGCCCCAGCATTTT
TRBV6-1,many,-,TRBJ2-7,CASTPGGTVPYEQYF,TGTGCCAGCACCCCAGGAGGGACAGTTCCCTACGAGCAGTACTTC
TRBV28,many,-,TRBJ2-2,CASVGEDANTGELFF,TGTGCCAGCGTGGGGGAGGACGCGAACACCGGGGAGCTGTTTTTT
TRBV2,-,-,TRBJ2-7,CASSEQGLGIEQYF,TGTGCCAGCAGTGAACAAGGCTTAGGGATCGAGCAGTACTTC
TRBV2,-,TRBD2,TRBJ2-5,CASSDGSGRGEETQYF,TGTGCCAGCAGTGACGGTAGCGGGAGAGGGGAAGAGACCCAGTACTTC
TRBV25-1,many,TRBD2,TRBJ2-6,CATGRGAGANVLTF,TGTGCCACCGGCCGGGGGGCTGGGGCCAACGTCCTGACTTTC
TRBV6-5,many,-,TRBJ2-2,CASTPRGTGELFF,TGTGCCAGCACCCCGCGAGGGACCGGGGAGCTGTTTTTT
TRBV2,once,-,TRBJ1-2,CAILGARSTNYGYTF,TGTGCCATCCTCGGGGCTCGTTCGACTAACTATGGCTACACCTTC
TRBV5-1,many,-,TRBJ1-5,CASSLEGLPQPQHF,TGCGCCAGCAGCTTAGAAGGGTTACCTCAGCCCCAGCATTTT
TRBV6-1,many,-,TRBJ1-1,CASSRTVRRTEAFF,TGTGCCAGCAGTCGTACCGTGCGTCGCACTGAAGCTTTCTTT
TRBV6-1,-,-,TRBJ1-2,CASSDTGVLSGYTF,TGTGCCAGCAGTGATACAGGTGTTTTGAGCGGCTACACCTTC
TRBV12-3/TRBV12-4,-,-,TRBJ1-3,CASNNFNTIYF,TGTGCCAGCAACAATTTTAACACCATATATTTT
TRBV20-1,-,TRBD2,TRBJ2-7,CSAGQLGRGGYYEQYF,TGCAGTGCTGGACAGCTTGGGCGGGGGGGCTATTACGAGCAGTACTTC
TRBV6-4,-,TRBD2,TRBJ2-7,CASSGTSGPPYEQYF,TGTGCCAGCAGTGGGACTAGCGGGCCCCCCTACGAGCAGTACTTC
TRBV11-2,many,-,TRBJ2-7,CASSLDISGGYEQYF,TGTGCCAGCAGCTTAGACATTTCTGGGGGGTACGAGCAGTACTTC
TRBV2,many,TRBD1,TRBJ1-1,CASREDRANTEAFF,TGTGCCAGCAGGGAGGACAGGGCCAACACTGAAGCTTTCTTT
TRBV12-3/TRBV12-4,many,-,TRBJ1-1,CASSLTRDTEAFF,TGTGCCAGCAGTTTAACCAGGGACACTGAAGCTTTCTTT
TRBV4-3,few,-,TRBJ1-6,CASSQDRISPLHF,TGCGCCAGCAGCCAAGATCGCATTTCACCCCTCCACTTT
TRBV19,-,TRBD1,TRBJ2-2,CASNGAGGEGNTGELFF,TGTGCCAGTAATGGGGCAGGGGGCGAGGGGAACACCGGGGAGCTGTTTTTT
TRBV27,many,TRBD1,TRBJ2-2,CASSLEDRGTGELFF,TGTGCCAGCAGTTTAGAGGACAGGGGCACCGGGGAGCTGTTTTTT
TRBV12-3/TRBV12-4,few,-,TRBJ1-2,CASSSDGTLLNYGYTF,TGTGCCAGCAGTTCGGACGGGACATTACTTAACTATGGCTACACCTTC
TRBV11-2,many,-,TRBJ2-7,CASSLNGGEQYF,TGTGCCAGCAGCTTAAATGGAGGCGAGCAGTACTTC
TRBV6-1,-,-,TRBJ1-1,CASKYTALQTEAFF,TGTGCCAGCAAATACACAGCGTTGCAAACTGAAGCTTTCTTT
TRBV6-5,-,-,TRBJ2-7,CASSYSFRSYEQYF,TGTGCCAGCAGTTACTCGTTCAGATCCTACGAGCAGTACTTC
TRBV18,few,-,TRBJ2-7,CASSSLVTRGNEQYF,TGTGCCAGCTCATCACTGGTCACCCGCGGGAACGAGCAGTACTTC
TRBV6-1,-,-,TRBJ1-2,CASRSQVNYGYTF,TGTGCCAGCAGAAGTCAGGTTAACTATGGCTACACCTTC
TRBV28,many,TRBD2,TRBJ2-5,CASSAAGVETQYF,TGTGCCAGCAGCGCAGCGGGAGTTGAGACCCAGTACTTC
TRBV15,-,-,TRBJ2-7,CATSRDRGLSYEQYF,TGTGCCACCAGCAGAGATCGGGGCCTCTCCTACGAGCAGTACTTC